This T cell receptor beta chain was observed in a study of cytomegalovirus exposure and HLA in healthy donors. Study background: Inside one of the first data releases sat around 77 million unique TCRs taken from HLA-typed donors.

A remark on this clone: Its target is unknown.

From germline, CDR1 is SGDLS and CDR2 YYNGEE. This CDR3 region has 17 residues. The junction had 5 bases not matched to a gene; V was cut back by 1 base and J by 1 base. The PCR made use of 60 Vbeta and 13 Jbeta primers. TCRdb's table, derived via immunoSEQ multiplex PCR, lists solely in-frame clones and lacks some. The repertoire holds about 150,000 clones, with about three fifths as singletons. The study, taken as a whole, reports: Later on, analysis showed that most CMV-associated TCR beta chains appeared to be HLA-restricted. In a later analysis, V- and J-gene trimming of beta chains associated with a DCLRE1C missense variant, replicated independently.

This sequence was found in a woman between 25 and 40 years old in good health and CMV-seropositive. The chain employs TRBV9 and TRBJ2-6; 7 bases line up with TRBD2. Sequenced material: PBMCs. The CDR3 loop reads CASSVSGGGSGANVLTF. The CDR3 bases are TGTGCCAGCAGCGTATCGGGGGGAGGTTCTGGGGCCAACGTCCTGACTTTC.